The 12 T cell receptor beta chains below were found in one sample sequenced in a study of blood T cell repertoires in COVID-19. TCRdb's table, derived via immunoSEQ multiplex PCR, lists solely in-frame clones and lacks some. The data show under 350,000 clones, over 75% seen once. Material for sequencing was peripheral blood. The receptor source for this set is a human donor in a cohort sampled during active COVID-19.

CDR3 coding DNA: TGTGCCAGCAGCGCTGATCAGGGACTTGTGAGGTCCCTCCACTTT. Protein: CASSADQGLVRSLHF. J is TRBJ1-6 and V is TRBV6-5; the D gene is possibly TRBD1 (5 bases). The CDR3 runs to 15 residues. Germline V gene data show CDR1 as MNHEY and CDR2 as SVGAGI. Trimming removed 6 bases from V and 14 bases from J, with 23 bases in between.

The V and J genes are TRBV29-1 and TRBJ1-1; no definite D call. V was pared by 4 bases and J by 4 bases, with 10 bases between. This CDR3 has 12 amino acids. CDR1 is SQVTM and CDR2 is ANQGSEA in the germline V gene. The CDR3 region is CSVVIGFTEAFF. CDR3 DNA sequence: TGCAGCGTTGTGATCGGGTTCACTGAAGCTTTCTTT.

This chain links TRBV6-5 with TRBJ2-7; a weak D match, TRBD1 (6 bases). The CDR3 is 15 amino acids. V shed 6 bases and J shed 0 bases, with 15 bases lying between them. The V gene's germline CDR1 is MNHEY and CDR2 SVGAGI. Written as DNA, the CDR3 is TGTGCCAGCAGAAACTCCGGGACAAACTCCTACGAGCAGTACTTC. Its translation is CASRNSGTNSYEQYF.

The chain uses TRBV2 and TRBJ1-2, with a weak D call TRBD1 (5 bases). The ends were cut back, 7 bases at V and 8 bases at J, with 14 bases in the middle. Per the germline V gene, CDR1 is SNHLY and CDR2 is FYNNEI. This CDR3 spans 12 amino acids. The CDR3 spells CASTMGQRGYTF. In DNA, the CDR3 is TGTGCCAGCACGATGGGGCAGAGGGGCTACACCTTC. The full variable domain, rest sourced from reference TRBV2 and TRBJ1-2, is EPEVTQTPSHQVTQMGQEVILRCVPISNHLYFYWYRQILGQKVEFLVSFYNNEISEKSEIFDDQFSVERPDGSNFTLKIRSTKLEDSAMYFCASTMGQRGYTFGSGTRLTVV.

The chain recombines TRBV9 with TRBJ2-3; a possible D gene is TRBD2 (7 bases). The V and J ends lost 4 bases and 6 bases respectively, with 18 bases between them. The V gene's germline CDR1 is SGDLS and CDR2 YYNGEE. CDR3 length equals 15 residues. CDR3 sequence: CASSPRGGSGDTQYF. For the CDR3, the DNA is TGTGCCAGCAGCCCGAGGGGGGGCTCAGGGGATACGCAGTATTTT.

The rearrangement links TRBV5-1 to TRBJ2-2; 7 bases are a match to TRBD1. Germline values: CDR1 SGHRS, CDR2 YFSETQ. V was pared by 7 bases and J by 2 bases, with 5 bases of the junction left unmatched. This CDR3 spans 14 amino acids. The CDR3 bases are TGCGCCAGCTGGGACAGCCGAAACACCGGGGAGCTGTTTTTT. Translating it yields CASWDSRNTGELFF.

J is TRBJ2-1 and V is TRBV7-2; TRBD2 agrees at 7 bases. The CDR3 extends over 16 amino acids. Per the germline V gene, CDR1 is SGHTA and CDR2 is FQGNSA. V was pared by 4 bases and J by 0 bases, with 6 bases of the junction left unmatched. CDR3 DNA: TGTGCCAGCAGCTGGGGGGGGGTTCGCTCCTACAATGAGCAGTTCTTC. Encoded protein: CASSWGGVRSYNEQFF.

J is TRBJ1-6 and V is TRBV7-9; 9 nucleotides line up with TRBD1. Germline CDR1 and CDR2: SEHNR and FQNEAQ (reference sequence). This CDR3 region has 15 residues. V dropped 5 bases and J dropped 10; count of bases not matched to a gene: 9. The CDR3 loop reads CASSSGTGLRSPLHF. The CDR3 region has the DNA TGTGCCAGCAGCAGTGGGACAGGGTTGCGCTCACCCCTCCACTTT.

The chain couples TRBV19 to TRBJ2-7, with 9 positions matching TRBD1. J lost 1 base, V lost 5 bases, and 6 bases had no gene match. This CDR3 spans 15 amino acids. Germline CDR1 reads LNHDA; CDR2 reads SQIVND (reference sequence). This chain's CDR3 is CASSAGTGRSYEQYF. The CDR3 bases are TGTGCCAGTAGTGCCGGGACAGGGCGTTCCTACGAGCAGTACTTC.

The chain joins TRBV12-3 or TRBV12-4 to TRBJ1-1; weak D call: TRBD1 (5 bases). V lost 2 bases to trimming and J lost 7 bases, with 11 bases between them. CDR3 size: 13 residues. The CDR3 DNA is TGTGCCAGCAGTTTAATGATGGGGGGTGAAGCTTTCTTT. Protein sequence: CASSLMMGGEAFF.

This clone came up once. The J gene is TRBJ2-2, the V gene TRBV5-5; D might be TRBD1 (5 bases). V lost 0 bases, J lost 4 bases, and 7 bases lay in between. The CDR3 consists of 14 residues. CDR1 is SGHKS and CDR2 is YYEKEE in the germline V gene (reference sequence). CDR3 coding DNA: TGTGCCAGCAGCTTGGAGGGGTTCACCGGGGAGCTGTTTTTT. Translation: CASSLEGFTGELFF.

Concerning this clone: Other DNA sequences from this sample encode an identical CDR3 as well. This chain joins TRBV20-1 and TRBJ2-7; D uncertain. Germline V gives CDR1 DFQATT, CDR2 SNEGSKA (reference sequence). V lost 3 bases and J lost 4, with 7 bases in between. CDR3 size: 11 residues. The CDR3 protein is CSARGPYEQYF. CDR3 DNA sequence: TGCAGTGCTAGGGGCCCTTACGAGCAGTACTTC.